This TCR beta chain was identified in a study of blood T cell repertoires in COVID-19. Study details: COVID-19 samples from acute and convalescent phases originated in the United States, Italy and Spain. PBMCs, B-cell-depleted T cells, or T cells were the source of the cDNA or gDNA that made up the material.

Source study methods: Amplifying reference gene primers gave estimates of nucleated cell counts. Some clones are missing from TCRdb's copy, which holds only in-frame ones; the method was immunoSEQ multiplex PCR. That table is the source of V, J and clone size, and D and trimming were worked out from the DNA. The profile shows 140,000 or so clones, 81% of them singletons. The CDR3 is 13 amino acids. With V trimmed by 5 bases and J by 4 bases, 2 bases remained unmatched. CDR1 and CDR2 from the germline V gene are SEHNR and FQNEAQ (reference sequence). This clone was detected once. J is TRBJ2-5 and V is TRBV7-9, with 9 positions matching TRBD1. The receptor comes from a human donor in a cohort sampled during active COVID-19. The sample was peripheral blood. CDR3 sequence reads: CASSRGQGETQYF. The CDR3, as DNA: TGTGCCAGCAGCCGGGGACAGGGAGAGACCCAGTACTTC.